This T cell receptor beta chain is drawn from a study of PD-1 blockade in classical Hodgkin lymphoma. As regards this clone: Its target is unknown.

CDR1 is SGHNT and CDR2 is YYREEE in the germline V gene (reference sequence). This CDR3 has 14 residues. V lost 1 base and J lost 2, with 7 bases in between. Each patient's relapse followed autologous stem cell transplantation, and brentuximab vedotin exposure varied. The table came from immunoSEQ multiplex PCR; TCRdb's copy has only in-frame clones and leaves some out. The profile covers approximately 100,000 clones, with around 90% appearing a single time and 2.5% to 3% taken by the ten largest. General study points: Diminished baseline TCR diversity has been reported in newly diagnosed patients relative to healthy donors.

Sample: peripheral blood mononuclear cells (PBMCs), taken at baseline. This TCR was sampled from a human donor with classical Hodgkin lymphoma. The rearrangement joins TRBV5-4 to TRBJ2-4; D call uncertain. The CDR3 bases are TGTGCCAGCAGCTTGAGCAGCTCCAAAAACATTCAGTACTTC. Translating gives CASSLSSSKNIQYF.